One sample yielded the 30 T cell receptor beta chains listed below, sequenced in a study of PD-L1 blockade in urothelial cancer. Documented time point: pretreatment peripheral blood. Produced via immunoSEQ multiplex PCR; TCRdb's table is partial and in-frame only. This table holds about 95,000 clones, around 90% found once. The material sequenced was PBMCs, taken around atezolizumab (anti-PD-L1) treatment. Every receptor here comes from a man between 60 and 70 years old with urothelial cancer.

The chain links TRBV7-9 to TRBJ2-2; 7 nucleotides agree with TRBD2. Germline-derived CDR1 and CDR2 are SEHNR and FQNEAQ (reference sequence). The CDR3 sequence is 14 residues long. After removal of 6 bases from V and 5 bases from J, the junction contained 6 bases not matched to a gene. The CDR3 region has the DNA TGTGCCAGCAGTCCTCAGCGGGGAACCGGGGAGCTGTTTTTT. Protein sequence: CASSPQRGTGELFF.

V gene TRBV5-1 combines with J gene TRBJ2-5; 7 nucleotides match TRBD2. Germline loops: CDR1 SGHRS, CDR2 YFSETQ. This CDR3 is 15 amino acids long. V trimming: 2 bases; J trimming: 3 bases; junction bases outside the gene matches: 7. CDR3 in amino acids: CASSFGGSSKETQYF. The CDR3 bases are TGCGCCAGCAGCTTTGGCGGGAGTTCTAAAGAGACCCAGTACTTC.

This clone was counted between two and nine times. CDR3 DNA: TGCGCCAGCAGCTTAGCGGGGTCGAGCTCCTACGAGCAGTACTTC. The encoded protein is CASSLAGSSSYEQYF. V gene TRBV5-1 combines with J gene TRBJ2-7; 7 nucleotides agree with TRBD2. After removal of 2 bases from V and 0 bases from J, the junction contained 5 bases not matched to a gene. The V gene's germline CDR1 is SGHRS and CDR2 YFSETQ. The CDR3 is made up of 15 amino acids.

This chain connects TRBV15 to TRBJ1-4; D is uncertain. Trimming took off 0 bases at V and 7 bases at J, with 15 bases between the two ends. CDR1 is LNHNV and CDR2 is YYDKDF in the germline V gene (reference sequence). The CDR3 length is 16 residues. The CDR3 DNA sequence: TGTGCCACCAGCAGAGATAAATCGGGATCGGGTGAAAAACTGTTTTTT. Its translation is CATSRDKSGSGEKLFF.

The V gene is TRBV28, the J gene TRBJ2-4; 9 positions match TRBD1. CDR1 MDHEN and CDR2 SYDVKM come from the germline V gene. This CDR3 has 16 amino acids. V was pared by 6 bases and J by 0 bases, with 6 bases of the junction left unmatched. The DNA of the CDR3 is TGTGCCAGCAGGGGACAGGGAATGGGAGCCAAAAACATTCAGTACTTC. This sequence encodes CASRGQGMGAKNIQYF.

This chain connects TRBV11-2 to TRBJ2-7; no clear D gene. Germline V gene lookup returns CDR1 SGHAT and CDR2 FQNNGV. Trimming removed 3 bases from V and 7 bases from J, with 16 bases in between. The CDR3 totals 14 residues. The CDR3, as DNA: TGTGCCAGCAGCTTCTCCTTCGGAGCCTTTGAGCAGTACTTC. Encoded protein: CASSFSFGAFEQYF.

The rearrangement links TRBV5-1 to TRBJ1-1; 7 bases map to TRBD1. Germline assignment: CDR1 SGHRS and CDR2 YFSETQ. V lost 4 bases, J lost 2 bases, and 8 bases stayed unmatched. There are 15 residues in the CDR3. The CDR3: CASSQRTGVNTEAFF. For the CDR3, the DNA is TGCGCCAGCAGCCAAAGGACAGGAGTTAACACTGAAGCTTTCTTT.

V and J are TRBV2 and TRBJ1-5; D is undetermined. The CDR3 is 14 residues long. V dropped 0 bases and J dropped 3 bases, with 6 bases sitting between them. Germline V gene sequence: CDR1 SNHLY, CDR2 FYNNEI. The CDR3 DNA reads TGTGCCAGCAGTGAAGCGGGAGTCAATCAGCCCCAGCATTTT. This sequence encodes CASSEAGVNQPQHF.

This sequence joins TRBV6-1 and TRBJ1-6; TRBD1 matches at 7 bases. The ends lost 5 bases at V and 7 bases at J; junction bases unmatched: 8. Germline V CDR1 and CDR2: MNHNS, SASEGT. The length of the CDR3 is 15 residues. The CDR3 DNA reads as TGTGCCAGCAGTATAAGACAGGGTAGAAATTCACCCCTCCACTTT. Protein product: CASSIRQGRNSPLHF.

This rearrangement joins TRBV6-1 to TRBJ1-2; D not certain. This CDR3 has 17 amino acids. With 3 bases removed from V and 0 bases from J, the gap between germline ends came to 17 bases. Germline CDR1 MNHNS, CDR2 SASEGT. The CDR3 DNA is TGTGCCAGCAGTGATGCCCGAACCCAAGCAACTAACTATGGCTACACCTTC. Protein: CASSDARTQATNYGYTF.

The chain couples TRBV5-1 to TRBJ2-6; maybe TRBD2 (6 bases). CDR3 size: 17 residues. Germline loops: CDR1 SGHRS, CDR2 YFSETQ. Deletions cut 4 bases from V and 2 bases from J, with 16 bases between. The CDR3 nucleotides read TGCGCCAGCAGCCCCCAAGTCGGGGGTGCTGGGGCCAACGTCCTGACTTTC. Translated: CASSPQVGGAGANVLTF.

The genes are TRBV2 and TRBJ2-3; 10 positions match TRBD1. V trimming: 3 bases; J trimming: 1 base; junction bases outside the gene matches: 4. The germline CDR1 and CDR2 sequences are SNHLY and FYNNEI. The length of the CDR3 is 16 residues. CDR3 DNA sequence: TGTGCCAGCAGTGACCGGACAGGGGGAGGCACAGATACGCAGTATTTT. Translating it yields CASSDRTGGGTDTQYF.

Regarding this clone: Other DNA sequences in this specimen translate into the identical CDR3. The chain joins TRBV5-4 to TRBJ1-1; a possible D gene is TRBD1 (5 bases). The CDR3 has 14 amino acids. The germline V and J ends were trimmed by 0 bases and 4 bases, with 10 bases remaining between them. Per germline, CDR1 SGHNT and CDR2 YYREEE (reference sequence). The CDR3 loop reads CASSLAGGGTEAFF. CDR3 in DNA: TGTGCCAGCAGCTTGGCCGGGGGAGGCACTGAAGCTTTCTTT. Based on the CDR3 plus reference TRBV5-4 and TRBJ1-1, the full variable domain is ETGVTQSPTHLIKTRGQQVTLRCSSQSGHNTVSWYQQALGQGPQFIFQYYREEENGRGNFPPRFSGLQFPNYSSELNVNALELDDSALYLCASSLAGGGTEAFFGQGTRLTVV.

V is TRBV28 and J is TRBJ1-5, with no clear D. The CDR3 has 15 residues. CDR1 and CDR2 (germline): MDHEN, SYDVKM. The V gene lost 3 bases and the J gene lost 0 bases, with 9 bases spanning the gap. CDR3: CASSFTPHSNQPQHF. Here the CDR3 DNA reads TGTGCCAGCAGTTTCACGCCACATAGCAATCAGCCCCAGCATTTT.

This clone was found a few times. The chain has TRBV4-1 and TRBJ1-2; D remains unclear. This CDR3 has 17 residues. Between the trimmed V and J ends, which lost 0 bases and 2 bases, there was a span of 16 bases. CDR1 and CDR2 (germline): MGHRA, YSYEKL. This CDR3 reads CASSQEQGSSFNYGYTF. In nucleotides, the CDR3 is TGCGCCAGCAGCCAAGAACAAGGGAGTTCGTTCAACTATGGCTACACCTTC.

The chain carries TRBV2 and TRBJ2-2; 8 bases are a match to TRBD1. The germline CDR1 and CDR2 sequences are SNHLY and FYNNEI. V was pared by 7 bases and J by 6 bases, with 7 bases of the junction left unmatched. This CDR3 contains 14 residues. Here the CDR3 DNA reads TGTGCCAGCATAGACAGGGGCCCTCCCGGGGAGCTGTTTTTT. This gives the protein CASIDRGPPGELFF.

This rearrangement joins TRBV2 to TRBJ2-3; TRBD2 matches at 10 bases. The CDR3 sequence is 14 residues long. Looked up from germline, CDR1 is SNHLY and CDR2 is FYNNEI. The V segment lost 5 bases and the J segment 3 bases; nucleotides outside the gene matches: 2. The CDR3 spells CASSTSGKTDTQYF. In DNA form, the CDR3 reads TGTGCCAGCAGTACTAGCGGGAAAACAGATACGCAGTATTTT.

The chain joins TRBV5-1 to TRBJ2-3, with 8 bases fitting TRBD1. This CDR3 comprises 18 residues. After removal of 2 bases from V and 1 base from J, the junction contained 12 bases not matched to a gene. Germline V gene data show CDR1 as SGHRS and CDR2 as YFSETQ. The CDR3 reads CASSLAPRTGFGTDTQYF. CDR3 in DNA: TGCGCCAGCAGCTTAGCGCCCCGGACAGGGTTCGGCACAGATACGCAGTATTTT.

This clone was recorded only once. The J gene is TRBJ2-2, the V gene TRBV4-2, with 13 bases lining up with TRBD2. Germline V gene lookup returns CDR1 LGHNA and CDR2 YNFKEQ. V lost 4 bases, J lost 6 bases, and 8 bases stayed unmatched. The CDR3 has 17 residues. The CDR3 loop reads CASSPPTSGGVSGELFF. CDR3 in DNA: TGTGCCAGCAGCCCCCCTACTAGCGGGGGGGTCTCCGGGGAGCTGTTTTTT.

This clone was picked up many times. V is TRBV28 and J is TRBJ2-7, with 10 nucleotides matching TRBD2. Germline CDR1 and CDR2: MDHEN and SYDVKM. V lost 2 bases and J lost 6; bases outside the gene matches: 4. The CDR3 is made up of 14 amino acids. The CDR3 DNA follows: TGTGCCAGCAGTTTAGCTAGCGGGAGAGGCGAGCAGTACTTC. Encoded protein: CASSLASGRGEQYF.

In this sample, this clone turned up once. The genes are TRBV7-2 and TRBJ2-3, with 8 bases aligning to TRBD2. V trimming: 4 bases; J trimming: 1 base; junction bases outside the gene matches: 4. Germline CDR1 is SGHTA and CDR2 is FQGNSA. The CDR3 is 15 amino acids. The CDR3 sequence is CASSSSGGRTDTQYF. The CDR3 coding sequence is TGTGCCAGCAGCTCATCGGGGGGGCGCACAGATACGCAGTATTTT.

J is TRBJ2-3 and V is TRBV7-2, with a possible D match to TRBD1 (5 bases). CDR3 length equals 15 residues. V was shortened by 6 bases and J by 2 bases, with 15 bases between the two germline ends. Germline V lookup: CDR1 SGHTA, CDR2 FQGNSA. The CDR3 nucleotides are TGTGCCAGCAGAATGGGGCCTACGATCACAGATACGCAGTATTTT. Protein sequence: CASRMGPTITDTQYF.

This chain joins TRBV10-3 and TRBJ1-2; 8 positions agree with TRBD1. Germline V gene data show CDR1 as ENHRY and CDR2 as SYGVKD. The CDR3 sequence is 14 residues long. The ends lost 7 bases at V and 5 bases at J; junction bases unmatched: 9. In DNA form, the CDR3 reads TGTGCCATCACGGACAGGGAGGGTGATTATGGCTACACCTTC. This gives the protein CAITDREGDYGYTF.

V and J are TRBV15 and TRBJ2-3, with D possibly being TRBD2 (6 bases). Germline V gene lookup returns CDR1 LNHNV and CDR2 YYDKDF (reference sequence). Trimming cost V 0 bases and J 5 bases, with 15 bases left between them. CDR3 size: 16 residues. CDR3: CATSRDPLGAGDTQYF. In DNA form, the CDR3 reads TGTGCCACCAGCAGAGACCCCCTAGGAGCGGGAGATACGCAGTATTTT.

The chain has TRBV28 and TRBJ1-1; the D is unclear. CDR3 length: 14 amino acids. V gave up 6 bases and J gave up 4 bases, with 15 bases separating them. In germline, CDR1 is MDHEN, CDR2 SYDVKM. CDR3 loop: CASSLGLLVTEAFF. CDR3 nucleotide sequence: TGTGCCAGCAGCCTAGGCCTGTTAGTCACTGAAGCTTTCTTT.

This chain links TRBV28 with TRBJ1-5; D is perhaps TRBD1 (6 bases). CDR3 size: 16 residues. V was shortened by 6 bases and J by 7 bases, with 22 bases between the two germline ends. Germline V gives CDR1 MDHEN, CDR2 SYDVKM. Here the CDR3 reads CASRSRTVGIGQPQHF. The CDR3 region has the DNA TGTGCCAGCAGATCCCGGACAGTAGGGATCGGGCAGCCCCAGCATTTT.

The V call is TRBV7-2, the J call TRBJ2-1, with TRBD1 as a possible D gene (6 bases). The V gene's germline CDR1 is SGHTA and CDR2 FQGNSA. Between the trimmed V and J ends, which lost 2 bases and 4 bases, there was a span of 18 bases. The CDR3 loop spans 17 amino acids. The CDR3 protein is CASSLPVGQYFYNEQFF. CDR3 coding DNA: TGTGCCAGCAGCTTACCGGTCGGACAGTACTTTTACAATGAGCAGTTCTTC.

The chain carries TRBV6-6 and TRBJ1-1, with D perhaps matching TRBD1 (6 bases). This CDR3 is 16 amino acids long. Germline CDR1 MNHNY, CDR2 SVGAGI (reference sequence). Trimming removed 7 bases at V and 1 base at J, with 19 bases between. In DNA, the CDR3 is TGTGCCAGCACGGACAGCTTACAAGGTGGGAACACTGAAGCTTTCTTT. Translated, it gives CASTDSLQGGNTEAFF.

This clone has just a few counts. The chain uses TRBV2 and TRBJ1-3, with D unclear. Germline lookup yields CDR1 SNHLY and CDR2 FYNNEI. Trimming stripped 4 bases from V and 0 bases from J, with 10 bases between. The CDR3 consists of 15 residues. CDR3 DNA sequence: TGTGCCAGCAGTGTTGGAGGGTACTCTGGAAACACCATATATTTT. Translated, it gives CASSVGGYSGNTIYF.

A few counts support this clone. The chain joins TRBV14 to TRBJ2-6, with unresolved D. The CDR3 is 15 residues long. Looked up from germline, CDR1 is SGHDN and CDR2 is FVKESK. Deletions cut 1 base from V and 1 base from J, with 5 bases between. CDR3 DNA sequence: TGTGCCAGCAGCCAAGGTTCGTCTGGGGCCAACGTCCTGACTTTC. Protein sequence: CASSQGSSGANVLTF.